These 18 T cell receptor beta chains were sequenced from one sample in a study of beta chain features in type 1 diabetes. TCRB transcripts that were expressed got sequenced, as all of the isolated RNA had been reverse transcribed. This table comes from immunoSEQ multiplex PCR, and its TCRdb copy is limited to in-frame clones, with some not included. The sample yields some 270,000 clones, 8% seen once. What was sequenced was central memory CD4+ T cells from blood. These receptors originate from a woman aged 18-30 years in good health.

This clone has a handful of counts. The chain carries TRBV14 and TRBJ1-4; TRBD1 agrees at 8 bases. The length of the CDR3 is 16 residues. Trimming cost V 0 bases and J 5 bases; bases outside gene matches: 5. In germline, CDR1 is SGHDN, CDR2 FVKESK. CDR3 residues: CASSQDGGQGNEKLFF. CDR3 bases: TGTGCCAGCAGCCAAGATGGAGGACAGGGAAATGAAAAACTGTTTTTT.

This chain links TRBV6-5 with TRBJ1-6; TRBD1 is a possible D gene (5 bases). V shed 6 bases and J shed 9 bases, with 9 bases lying between them. The V gene's germline CDR1 is MNHEY and CDR2 SVGAGI. The CDR3 is 12 amino acids. CDR3 protein: CASSLRGSPLHF. CDR3 in DNA: TGTGCCAGCAGCCTGAGGGGTTCACCCCTCCACTTT.

This clone came up many times. V is TRBV18 and J is TRBJ1-2, with D unclear. The CDR3 consists of 13 residues. Per germline, CDR1 KGHSH and CDR2 LQKENI. V lost 2 bases, J lost 7 bases, and 11 bases lay in between. The CDR3 region has the DNA TGTGCCAGCTCACCAAGGACTGCCTCTGGCTACACCTTC. Translated: CASSPRTASGYTF.

This clone appeared a few times. The CDR3 coding sequence is TGTGCCAGCAGCTTCGGACGGGGGAACACTGAAGCTTTCTTT. This gives the protein CASSFGRGNTEAFF. V and J are TRBV11-1 and TRBJ1-1; D gene uncertain. Germline V lookup: CDR1 SGHAT, CDR2 FQDESV (reference sequence). CDR3 length equals 14 residues. V lost 3 bases and J lost 1, with 9 bases in between. The complete variable domain, with remaining parts taken from reference TRBV11-1 and TRBJ1-1, reads EAEVAQSPRYKITEKSQAVAFWCDPISGHATLYWYRQILGQGPELLVQFQDESVVDDSQLPKDRFSAERLKGVDSTLKIQPAELGDSAMYLCASSFGRGNTEAFFGQGTRLTVV.

This clone turned up a few times. Other DNA sequences within the sample encode an identical CDR3. The rearrangement uses TRBV28 and TRBJ2-2, with D tentatively TRBD2 (5 bases). Germline V CDR1 and CDR2: MDHEN, SYDVKM. The CDR3 sequence is 13 residues long. Trimming removed 2 bases from V and 6 bases from J, with 7 bases in between. CDR3 sequence reads: CASSLRTPGELFF. CDR3 coding DNA: TGTGCCAGCAGTTTACGGACTCCCGGGGAGCTGTTTTTT.

This clone was observed a handful of times. The chain combines TRBV19 with TRBJ1-5, with 9 positions matching TRBD1. Germline V gene data show CDR1 as LNHDA and CDR2 as SQIVND (reference sequence). The J segment lost 1 base and the V segment lost 7 bases, leaving 5 bases of the junction unmatched. CDR3 size: 15 residues. In DNA, the CDR3 is TGTGCCAGTACCCTACAGGGGGCAAGCAATCAGCCCCAGCATTTT. Protein product: CASTLQGASNQPQHF.

This clone showed up just a few times. Additional DNA sequences in this sample encode the identical CDR3. The chain employs TRBV5-6 and TRBJ2-3; TRBD1 aligns across 7 bases. The V gene end was trimmed by 0 bases and the J gene end by 6 bases; junction bases not matched to a gene: 1. The CDR3 sequence is 13 residues long. Per germline, CDR1 SGHDT and CDR2 YYEEEE. CDR3 sequence: CASSLEDRDTQYF. The CDR3 DNA reads as TGTGCCAGCAGCTTGGAGGACAGGGATACGCAGTATTTT. The complete variable domain, with remaining parts taken from reference TRBV5-6 and TRBJ2-3, reads DAGVTQSPTHLIKTRGQQVTLRCSPKSGHDTVSWYQQALGQGPQFIFQYYEEEERQRGNFPDRFSGHQFPNYSSELNVNALLLGDSALYLCASSLEDRDTQYFGPGTRLTVL.

This clone was observed many times. The chain links TRBV28 to TRBJ2-7, with D maybe TRBD1 (5 bases). Trimming took off 6 bases at V and 5 bases at J, with 11 bases between the two ends. There are 12 residues in the CDR3. Per the germline V gene, CDR1 is MDHEN and CDR2 is SYDVKM. CDR3 protein: CASRDSNDEQYV. CDR3 nucleotide sequence: TGTGCCAGCAGAGACAGTAACGACGAGCAGTACGTC.

The chain has TRBV7-8 and TRBJ2-2; D uncertain. The CDR3 totals 13 residues. Trimming removed 3 bases from V and 6 bases from J, with 8 bases in between. Germline lookup yields CDR1 SGHVS and CDR2 FQNEAQ. The CDR3 here is CASSFLVAGELFF. Here the CDR3 DNA reads TGTGCCAGCAGCTTCCTAGTGGCCGGGGAGCTGTTTTTT.

This clone has only a few counts. This chain links TRBV10-3 with TRBJ2-1; 13 nucleotides match TRBD2. CDR3 size: 14 residues. Germline assignment: CDR1 ENHRY and CDR2 SYGVKD. V trimming: 10 bases; J trimming: 7 bases; junction bases outside the gene matches: 7. As DNA, the CDR3 is TGTGCCAGCAGGCGACTAGCGGGGGGAAATGAGCAGTTCTTC. Translation: CASRRLAGGNEQFF.

The chain links TRBV9 to TRBJ2-2, with D possibly matching TRBD2 (5 bases). V shed 0 bases and J shed 7 bases, with 13 bases lying between them. The CDR3 has 15 amino acids. CDR1 and CDR2 from the germline V gene are SGDLS and YYNGEE. CDR3 nucleotides: TGTGCCAGCAGCGTAGATCCCGGGAACGGCGGGGAGCTGTTTTTT. It specifies CASSVDPGNGGELFF.

The gene calls are TRBV19 and TRBJ2-3, with 12 nucleotides matching TRBD1. The CDR3 consists of 15 residues. CDR1 is LNHDA and CDR2 is SQIVND in the germline V gene (reference sequence). Trimming at V came to 5 bases and at J to 7 bases, leaving 7 bases not matched to a gene. The CDR3 is CASSLGQGAMNTQYF. Here the CDR3 DNA reads TGTGCCAGTAGTTTGGGACAGGGGGCGATGAATACGCAGTATTTT.

This clone was detected many times. The V call is TRBV2, the J call TRBJ2-7, with 11 bases identical to TRBD2. V was pared by 3 bases and J by 5 bases, with 6 bases of the junction left unmatched. The CDR3 contains 15 residues. Looked up from germline, CDR1 is SNHLY and CDR2 is FYNNEI. The CDR3 is CASSDHGLAGHEQYF. DNA for the CDR3: TGTGCCAGCAGTGACCACGGACTAGCGGGCCACGAGCAGTACTTC. Complete variable domain (other parts from reference TRBV2 and TRBJ2-7): EPEVTQTPSHQVTQMGQEVILRCVPISNHLYFYWYRQILGQKVEFLVSFYNNEISEKSEIFDDQFSVERPDGSNFTLKIRSTKLEDSAMYFCASSDHGLAGHEQYFGPGTRLTVT.

The sample holds a few counts of this clone. This chain connects TRBV9 to TRBJ2-7; D is possibly TRBD2 (5 bases). This CDR3 has 11 amino acids. Per germline, CDR1 SGDLS and CDR2 YYNGEE. CDR3 protein: CASSSSSREPV. In DNA, the CDR3 is TGTGCCAGCAGCAGCTCCTCCCGGGAACCCGTC.

The CDR3 nucleotides are TGTGCCAGCAGCTTAGAGGGGACACTAGCCAAAAACATTCAGTACTTC. Translating gives CASSLEGTLAKNIQYF. The chain recombines TRBV7-2 with TRBJ2-4; D is possibly TRBD1 (6 bases). Trimming pared 1 base from V and 0 bases from J, leaving 10 bases between. The CDR3 has 16 amino acids. Germline V gives CDR1 SGHTA, CDR2 FQGNSA.

The chain links TRBV7-9 to TRBJ1-3; possibly TRBD1 for D (6 bases). The CDR3 totals 15 residues. With 5 bases removed from V and 5 bases from J, the gap between germline ends came to 16 bases. CDR1 SEHNR and CDR2 FQNEAQ come from the germline V gene (reference sequence). In DNA, the CDR3 is TGTGCCAGCAGCCCCGTTCCCAGGGGACGAAACACCATATATTTT. This gives the protein CASSPVPRGRNTIYF.

The V gene is TRBV4-2, the J gene TRBJ2-7; 9 bases align to TRBD2. V lost 8 bases and J lost 5; bases outside the gene matches: 7. The CDR3 length is 13 residues. Per the germline V gene, CDR1 is LGHNA and CDR2 is YNFKEQ. CDR3 nucleotide sequence: TGTGCCAGCCGGCTGGAGCGGGAGGACGAGCAGTACTTC. This codes for CASRLEREDEQYF.

This clone was seen only a few times. The chain recombines TRBV19 with TRBJ1-1; D ambiguous. Germline loops: CDR1 LNHDA, CDR2 SQIVND (reference sequence). V was clipped by 1 base and J by 1 base, with 7 bases between them. This CDR3 spans 14 amino acids. The CDR3 region has the DNA TGTGCCAGTAGTATAGGCGGCCAGAACACTGAAGCTTTCTTT. It is translated as CASSIGGQNTEAFF.